Listed here are 5 T cell receptor beta chains from one sample, sequenced in a study of early T cells in non-severe SARS-CoV-2 infection. Each CDR3 protein is one row after TCRdb ran MiXCR on the 5' RACE reads. The sample has some 77,000 distinct CDR3 sequences; 5% are singletons. This material consisted of whole blood, taken at baseline. The receptors derive from an adult who was a healthcare worker with PCR-confirmed SARS-CoV-2 infection or an uninfected control (not recorded which).

The sample holds a few counts of this clonotype. The chain recombines TRBV24-1 with TRBJ2-1; TRBD1 matches 8 bases. Germline V gene data show CDR1 as KGHDR and CDR2 as SFDVKD. This CDR3 is 14 amino acids long. Trimming cost V 3 bases and J 8 bases; bases outside gene matches: 5. CDR3 nucleotide sequence: TGTGCCACCAGTGATACTCGGACAGGGTATGAGCAGTTCTTC. Its translation is CATSDTRTGYEQFF.

This clonotype was found many times. V is TRBV5-1 and J is TRBJ2-1; 9 nucleotides match TRBD2. Per the germline V gene, CDR1 is SGHRS and CDR2 is YFSETQ. The CDR3 is 17 residues long. The junction had 9 bases not matched to a gene; V was cut back by 4 bases and J by 1 base. The CDR3 coding sequence is TGCGCCAGCAGCCCCAGGTTCGCGGGAGGGTCCTACAATGAGCAGTTCTTC. It translates to CASSPRFAGGSYNEQFF.

The table lists this clonotype with many counts. The J gene is TRBJ1-3, the V gene TRBV5-1; no clear D gene. The CDR3 length is 17 residues. CDR1 is SGHRS and CDR2 is YFSETQ in the germline V gene. V was clipped by 0 bases and J by 2 bases, with 15 bases between them. CDR3 loop: CASSLAGLVEAGNTIYF. Written as DNA, the CDR3 is TGCGCCAGCAGCTTGGCCGGGTTAGTCGAGGCTGGAAACACCATATATTTT. The entire variable domain, with the rest obtained from reference TRBV5-1 and TRBJ1-3, is as follows: KAGVTQTPRYLIKTRGQQVTLSCSPISGHRSVSWYQQTPGQGLQFLFEYFSETQRNKGNFPGRFSGRQFSNSRSEMNVSTLELGDSALYLCASSLAGLVEAGNTIYFGEGSWLTVV.

The V call is TRBV30, the J call TRBJ2-7; D not resolved. The CDR3 length is 13 residues. Germline assignment: CDR1 GTSNPN and CDR2 SVGIG (reference sequence). V was cut by 0 bases and J by 0 bases, with 6 bases left in between. In DNA form, the CDR3 reads TGTGCCTGGAGTGTGGATAGCTCCTACGAGCAGTACTTC. Its protein product is CAWSVDSSYEQYF.

The chain recombines TRBV20-1 with TRBJ1-2; 7 bases fit TRBD1. Germline CDR1 DFQATT, CDR2 SNEGSKA (reference sequence). The CDR3 has 16 residues. V lost 3 bases and J lost 8; bases outside the gene matches: 18. The CDR3 spells CSARWGARTGGNGYTF. The DNA for the CDR3 is TGCAGTGCTAGGTGGGGCGCCCGGACAGGAGGCAACGGCTACACCTTC.